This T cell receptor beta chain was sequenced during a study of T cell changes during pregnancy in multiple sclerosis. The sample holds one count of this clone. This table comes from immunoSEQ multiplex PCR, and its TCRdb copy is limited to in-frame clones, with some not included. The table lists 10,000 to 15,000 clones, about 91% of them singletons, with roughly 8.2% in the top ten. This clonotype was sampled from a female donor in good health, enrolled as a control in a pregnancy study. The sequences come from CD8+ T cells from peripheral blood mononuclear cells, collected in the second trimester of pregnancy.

The CDR3 loop reads CASSPWDNQETQYF. The CDR3 DNA is TGTGCCAGCAGCCCATGGGACAACCAAGAGACCCAGTACTTC. J is TRBJ2-5 and V is TRBV6-6; D is perhaps TRBD1 (6 bases). Per the germline V gene, CDR1 is MNHNY and CDR2 is SVGAGI (reference sequence). V lost 6 bases and J lost 0, with 11 bases in between. The CDR3 has 14 residues.